The T cell receptor beta chain described here comes from a study of T cell responses to AZD1222 COVID-19 vaccine (dated by TCRdb to the early 2020s). Regarding the study in general: AZD1222 recipients with second doses at about 4 weeks or about 12 weeks were pooled, because spike-specific TCR depth and breadth did not differ between schedules. A total of under 250 trial participants underwent TCR sequencing, of whom about 210 had received two doses of AZD1222 and around 25 had received two doses of the MenACWY control vaccine. Trial participants were enrolled by age into 18-55, 56-69 and 70-plus year subgroups, with around 150, 28 and 57 TCR-sequenced participants respectively.

The CDR3 regions of human TCRbeta chains were analyzed by immunosequencing. Concerning the study's data processing: Repertoire TCRs were checked for matches against a reference library of SARS-CoV-2-specific TCRs that had been generated using the MIRA antigen-specificity platform. Breadth was defined as the fraction of unique TCRs that were SARS-CoV-2-associated. Depth was defined as the fraction of total T cells that were SARS-CoV-2-associated. Using the MIRA data, each spike-specific TCR was assigned both to the spike region to which the TCR was reactive and to a CD4 or CD8 class. Log10-transformed breadth and depth values were compared by one-way ANOVA with Sidak's multiple comparisons tests. TCRdb mirrors the immuneACCESS table, restricted to in-frame sequences. Some clones are absent from its copies; in checked studies, under half trace to an unresolved V gene, and the reason for the others is unknown. The DNA gave D and trimming, while V, J and clone size come from that table. This sample is represented by about 130,000 clones; 85% to 95% of them were singletons. The ten largest clones represent over 7.5% of the sample.

The time point label, as the study defines it: baseline before first vaccination. Samples from vaccinated people were obtained from the UK trials COV001 and COV002, which included a single-blind randomized controlled phase 2/3 trial of AZD1222 (ChAdOx1 nCoV-19) in healthy adults. For TCRbeta chain sequencing, PBMC samples from trial participants were taken at day 0 and at day 28 after the second dose. CDR3 length: 13 amino acids, cysteine to phenylalanine. The CDR3 DNA has 39 bases and is translated from base 1. V is shortened by 0 bases, J by 2 bases, and the region joining them spans 8 bases. The germline V gene (reference sequence) gives CDR1 as GTSNPN and CDR2 as SVGIG. Overall results and qualifications from the work: Because no day 14 peak-response samples were available, the repertoires could be characterized only after the peak T cell response. After two AZD1222 doses, both the breadth and the depth of spike-specific TCRs were significantly higher than at day 0 and than in MenACWY recipients. The 56-69-year group was small, and its depth increase did not reach significance, likely because of low power. Conclusions about previously exposed vaccinees are limited because only 5 or 6 AZD1222 recipients were SARS-CoV-2 seropositive at baseline. Nearly half of unique spike-specific TCRs reportedly recognized epitopes outside regions mutated in the B.1.351 and B.1.1.7 variants. Participants were mostly white British and included more females than males, and it was suggested by the authors that clonal diversity may have been underestimated. The whole spike protein was spanned by vaccine-associated CD4 TCRs, and dominant responses were seen in regions 160-218 and 743-854.

With respect to this clone: Its antigen has not been determined. No much larger clonotype is one base removed from it; base qualities were not supplied.

The chain uses TRBV30 and TRBJ2-7; the D assignment is uncertain and may be TRBD1 or TRBD2, with 5 bases supporting each. This TCR derives from an adult in good health. The material was peripheral blood, obtained on day 0 of AZD1222 vaccination. The CDR3 has the sequence CAWSVVGPYEQYF. The DNA sequence is as follows: TGTGCCTGGAGTGTTGTGGGACCCTACGAGCAGTACTTC.